A single sample gave rise to the 3 T cell receptor beta chains below, sequenced in a study of T cells after yellow fever vaccination (dated by TCRdb to about 2019). The intended sense of this specimen's treatment or condition label: live attenuated yellow fever vaccine strain. Libraries were prepared through 5' RACE. The listed sequencing device is Illumina HiSeq 2500. TCRdb trimmed public reads at Q25 via fastp, called clones via MiXCR and kept in-frame beta chains. Each CDR3 protein gets just one entry, which takes the most common genes and DNA from the rows behind it. This sample has hundreds of thousands of distinct CDR3 sequences in its table, and 17% of those were observed once. The ten largest account for 17% of the sample. The source was PBMCs, collected about 5 days after the first yellow fever vaccination. The receptors shown here come from a man younger than 35 who received the YFV17D yellow fever vaccine.

This clonotype showed up just a few times. The chain has TRBV5-1 and TRBJ2-1; D possibly corresponds to TRBD1 (5 bases). The CDR3 sequence is 13 residues long. Between the trimmed V and J ends, which lost 2 bases and 4 bases, there was a span of 7 bases. Germline V lookup: CDR1 SGHRS, CDR2 YFSETQ. The CDR3 sequence: CASSLQVYNEQFF. The CDR3 nucleotides are TGCGCCAGCAGCTTACAGGTATACAATGAGCAGTTCTTC.

This CDR3 reads CARSPWTGKTEAFF. The CDR3 nucleotides are TGTGCCAGAAGCCCCTGGACAGGGAAAACTGAAGCTTTCTTT. The chain couples TRBV5-4 to TRBJ1-1; TRBD1 matches at 8 bases. J was trimmed by 5 bases and V by 8 bases; bases with no gene match: 11. This CDR3 has 14 residues. Germline lookup yields CDR1 SGHNT and CDR2 YYREEE (reference sequence).

This clonotype was detected only a few times. The chain employs TRBV4-3 and TRBJ2-2; 10 bases agree with TRBD2. Germline V gene sequence: CDR1 LGHNA, CDR2 YSLEER. CDR3 length equals 16 residues. Unmatched junction bases numbered 4, after V lost 3 bases and J lost 3 bases. The CDR3: CASSQEAGGHTGELFF. The CDR3 DNA reads as TGCGCCAGCAGCCAGGAAGCGGGGGGGCACACCGGGGAGCTGTTTTTT.